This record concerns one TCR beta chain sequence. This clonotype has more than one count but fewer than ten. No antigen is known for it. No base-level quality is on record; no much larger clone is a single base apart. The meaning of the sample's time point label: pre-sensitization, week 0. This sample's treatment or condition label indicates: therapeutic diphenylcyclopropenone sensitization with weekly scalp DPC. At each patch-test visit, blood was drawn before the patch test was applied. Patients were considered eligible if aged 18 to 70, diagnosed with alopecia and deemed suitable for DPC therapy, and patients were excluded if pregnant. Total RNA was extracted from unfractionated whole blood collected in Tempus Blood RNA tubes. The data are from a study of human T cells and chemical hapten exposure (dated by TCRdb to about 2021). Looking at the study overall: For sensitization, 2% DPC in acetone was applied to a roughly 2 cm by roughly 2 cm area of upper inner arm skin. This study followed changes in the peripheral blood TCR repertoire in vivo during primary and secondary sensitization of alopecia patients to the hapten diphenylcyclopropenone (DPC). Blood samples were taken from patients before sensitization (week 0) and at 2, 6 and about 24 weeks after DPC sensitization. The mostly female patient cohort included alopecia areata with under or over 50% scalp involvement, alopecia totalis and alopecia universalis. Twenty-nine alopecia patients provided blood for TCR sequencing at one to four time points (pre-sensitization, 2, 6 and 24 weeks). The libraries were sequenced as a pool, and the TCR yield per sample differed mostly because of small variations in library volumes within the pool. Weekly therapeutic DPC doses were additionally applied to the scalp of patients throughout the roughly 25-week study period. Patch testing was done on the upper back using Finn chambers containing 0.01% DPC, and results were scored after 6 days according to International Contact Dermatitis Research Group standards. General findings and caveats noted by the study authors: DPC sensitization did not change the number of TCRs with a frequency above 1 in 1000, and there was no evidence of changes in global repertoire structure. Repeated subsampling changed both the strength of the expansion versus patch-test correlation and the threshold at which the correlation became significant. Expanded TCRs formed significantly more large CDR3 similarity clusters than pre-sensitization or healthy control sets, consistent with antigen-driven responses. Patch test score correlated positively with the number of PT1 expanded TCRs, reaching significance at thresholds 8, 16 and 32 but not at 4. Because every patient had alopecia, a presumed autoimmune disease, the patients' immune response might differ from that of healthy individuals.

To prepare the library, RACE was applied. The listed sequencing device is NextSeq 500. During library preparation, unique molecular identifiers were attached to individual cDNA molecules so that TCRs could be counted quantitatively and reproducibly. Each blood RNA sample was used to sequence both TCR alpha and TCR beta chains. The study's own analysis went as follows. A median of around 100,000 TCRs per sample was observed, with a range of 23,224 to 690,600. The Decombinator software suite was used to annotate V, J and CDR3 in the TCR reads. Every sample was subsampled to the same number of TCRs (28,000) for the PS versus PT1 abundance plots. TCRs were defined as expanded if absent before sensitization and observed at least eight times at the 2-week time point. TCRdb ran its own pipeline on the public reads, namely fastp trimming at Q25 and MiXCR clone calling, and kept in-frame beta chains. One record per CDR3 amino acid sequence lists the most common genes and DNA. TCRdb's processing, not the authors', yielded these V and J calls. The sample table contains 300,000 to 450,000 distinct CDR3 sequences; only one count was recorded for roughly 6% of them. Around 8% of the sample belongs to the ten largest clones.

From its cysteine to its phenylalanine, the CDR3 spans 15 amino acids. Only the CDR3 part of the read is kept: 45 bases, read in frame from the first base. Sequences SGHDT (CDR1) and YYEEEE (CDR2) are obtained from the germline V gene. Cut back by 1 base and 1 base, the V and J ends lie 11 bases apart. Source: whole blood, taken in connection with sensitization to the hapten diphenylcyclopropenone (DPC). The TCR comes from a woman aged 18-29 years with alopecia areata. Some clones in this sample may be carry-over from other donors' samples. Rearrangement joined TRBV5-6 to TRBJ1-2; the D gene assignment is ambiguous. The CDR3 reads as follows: CASSLQQSINYGYTF. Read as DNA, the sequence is TGTGCCAGCAGCTTGCAACAGTCGATTAACTATGGCTACACCTTC.